The present entry profiles one T cell receptor beta chain with its context. Its target is not known. After removal of 6 bases from V and 1 base from J, the junction contained 5 bases not matched to a gene. Germline CDR1 LNHDA, CDR2 SQIVND (reference sequence). This CDR3 spans 16 amino acids. Amplified TCR beta CDR3 regions came from RNA transcripts. The HTBI primer set served for first-round RT-PCR of the TCR CDR3. MiXCR was run by TCRdb on the multiplex PCR reads, yielding one entry per CDR3 protein. The table has hundreds of thousands of distinct CDR3 sequences, around 42% seen once. The data belong to a study of T cells in Graves' hyperthyroidism and ophthalmopathy. Study findings and constraints: Among thyroid clonotypes expanded above 0.001, most also appeared in blood. The model predicted ophthalmopathy a median around 6.5 months before onset. Ophthalmopathy was separated from stable hyperthyroidism by a 13 V-J model.

Clinical symptoms, serum thyroxine and TRAb, thyroid ultrasound and orbital computed tomography together formed the diagnostic basis. Source material: peripheral blood or thyroid tissue (not recorded which). The sequence was collected from a woman aged 18 to 35 with Graves' hyperthyroidism. The chain is built from TRBV19 and TRBJ1-5; 11 nucleotides match TRBD1. CDR3 nucleotide sequence: TGTGCCAGTAGGGGACAGGGGGAAAAGAGCAATCAGCCCCAGCATTTT. This sequence encodes CASRGQGEKSNQPQHF.